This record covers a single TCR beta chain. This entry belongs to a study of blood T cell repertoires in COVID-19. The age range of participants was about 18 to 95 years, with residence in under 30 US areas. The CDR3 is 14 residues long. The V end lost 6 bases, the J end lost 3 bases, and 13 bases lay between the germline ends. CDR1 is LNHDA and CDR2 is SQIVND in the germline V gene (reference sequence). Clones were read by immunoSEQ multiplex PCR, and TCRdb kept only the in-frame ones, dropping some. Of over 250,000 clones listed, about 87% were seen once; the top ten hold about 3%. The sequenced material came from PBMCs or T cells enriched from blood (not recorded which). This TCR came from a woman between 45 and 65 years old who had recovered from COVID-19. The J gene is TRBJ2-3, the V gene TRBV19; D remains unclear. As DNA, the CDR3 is TGTGCCAGTAGGGTTTCGGCAGGTACAGATACGCAGTATTTT. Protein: CASRVSAGTDTQYF.